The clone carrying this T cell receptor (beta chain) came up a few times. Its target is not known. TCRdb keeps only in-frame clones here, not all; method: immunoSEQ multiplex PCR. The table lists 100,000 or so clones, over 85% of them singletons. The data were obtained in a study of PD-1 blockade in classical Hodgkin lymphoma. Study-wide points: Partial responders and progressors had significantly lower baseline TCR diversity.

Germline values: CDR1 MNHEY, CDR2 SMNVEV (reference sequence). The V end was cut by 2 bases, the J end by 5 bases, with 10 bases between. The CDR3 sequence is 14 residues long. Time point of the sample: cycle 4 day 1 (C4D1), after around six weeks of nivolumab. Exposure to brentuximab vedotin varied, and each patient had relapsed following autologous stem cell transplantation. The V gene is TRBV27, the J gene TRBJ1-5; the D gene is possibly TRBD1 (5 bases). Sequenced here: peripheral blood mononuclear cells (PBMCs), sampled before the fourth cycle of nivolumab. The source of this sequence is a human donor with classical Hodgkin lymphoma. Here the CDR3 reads CASSLTREYQPQHF. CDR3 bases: TGTGCCAGCAGTTTAACCAGGGAATATCAGCCCCAGCATTTT.